This T cell receptor beta chain derives from a study of human T cells and chemical hapten exposure. About the study: Mostly female patients had alopecia areata, totalis or universalis.

Time point in this sample: patch test 1, 2 weeks after DPC sensitization. Noted treatment: therapeutic diphenylcyclopropenone sensitization with weekly scalp DPC. As to this clonotype: The antigen remains undetermined.

Individual cDNA molecules in this library carried unique molecular identifiers. TCRdb fed the RACE reads into MiXCR, producing one record per CDR3 protein. The sample contains about 340,000 distinct CDR3 sequences, about 7% of which appear only once. V gave up 1 base and J gave up 0 bases, with 9 bases separating them. The CDR3 consists of 15 residues. The germline V gene has CDR1 SGHTA and CDR2 FQGNSA. Findings and limits, study-wide: DPC sensitization produced no change in TCRs with frequency above 1 in 1000.

J is TRBJ2-5 and V is TRBV7-2, with D hard to call. The input for sequencing was whole blood, taken in connection with sensitization to the hapten diphenylcyclopropenone (DPC). The sequence came from a woman younger than 35 with alopecia areata. Some clones in this sample may be carry-over from other donors' samples. CDR3 residues: CASSLGTWYQETQYF. Written as DNA, the CDR3 is TGTGCCAGCAGCTTAGGGACCTGGTACCAAGAGACCCAGTACTTC.